One and the same sample provided the 20 T cell receptor beta chains below, sequenced in a study of T cell responses to AZD1222 COVID-19 vaccine. TCRdb's table, derived via immunoSEQ multiplex PCR, lists solely in-frame clones and lacks some. The table includes about 160,000 clones, about 91% detected once. The material sequenced was peripheral blood, taken on day 0 of AZD1222 vaccination. The receptors here all came from an adult in good health.

The CDR3 protein is CAWRGDKYEQYF. Written as DNA, the CDR3 is TGTGCCTGGAGGGGGGACAAATACGAGCAGTACTTC. The J gene is TRBJ2-7, the V gene TRBV30, with a weak D call TRBD1 (6 bases). Germline lookup yields CDR1 GTSNPN and CDR2 SVGIG (reference sequence). The ends were cut back, 3 bases at V and 4 bases at J, with 10 bases in the middle. This CDR3 contains 12 residues.

CDR3 sequence: CAISAQGNTIYF. The CDR3 DNA follows: TGTGCCATCAGTGCACAGGGGAACACCATATATTTT. V gene TRBV10-3 combines with J gene TRBJ1-3; 7 nucleotides align to TRBD1. J gave up 7 bases and V 4 bases, and 1 base lay outside the gene matches. The CDR3 spans 12 residues. Germline CDR1 is ENHRY and CDR2 is SYGVKD.

This clone occurred once. The chain carries TRBV15 and TRBJ2-7; D is perhaps TRBD1 or TRBD2 (5 bases each). V lost 4 bases and J lost 6, with 13 bases in between. The CDR3 spans 13 residues. Germline assignment: CDR1 LNHNV and CDR2 YYDKDF (reference sequence). CDR3 nucleotides: TGTGCCACCAGCACGGGACGGACTCGCGAGCAGTACTTC. Translation: CATSTGRTREQYF.

The chain uses TRBV7-9 and TRBJ2-7, with TRBD1 matching 7 bases. The CDR3 covers 14 residues. V shed 4 bases and J 4 bases; nucleotides not matched to a gene: 7. CDR1 and CDR2 from the germline V gene are SEHNR and FQNEAQ (reference sequence). Here the CDR3 reads CASSSRQGQYEQYF. The CDR3 bases are TGTGCCAGCAGCTCCCGACAGGGACAATACGAGCAGTACTTC.

This chain uses TRBV7-2 with TRBJ1-2, with TRBD1 identical over 7 bases. The V gene's germline CDR1 is SGHTA and CDR2 FQGNSA. The ends lost 2 bases at V and 2 bases at J; junction bases unmatched: 2. This CDR3 has 14 residues. The DNA for the CDR3 is TGTGCCAGCAGCTTAATACAGGGGAACTATGGCTACACCTTC. As protein: CASSLIQGNYGYTF. The full variable domain, its missing parts supplied by reference TRBV7-2 and TRBJ1-2, is GAGVSQSPSNKVTEKGKDVELRCDPISGHTALYWYRQSLGQGLEFLIYFQGNSAPDKSGLPSDRFSAERTGGSVSTLTIQRTQQEDSAVYLCASSLIQGNYGYTFGSGTRLTVV.

The chain is built from TRBV19 and TRBJ2-3; the D gene is possibly TRBD1 (6 bases). Trimming pared 1 base from V and 2 bases from J, leaving 13 bases between. CDR3 length: 16 residues. From germline, CDR1 is LNHDA and CDR2 SQIVND (reference sequence). CDR3 region: CASSIGTDTITDTQYF. CDR3 sequence (DNA): TGTGCCAGTAGTATAGGGACAGACACTATCACAGATACGCAGTATTTT.

The chain carries TRBV24-1 and TRBJ2-1; D is uncertain. The V end lost 1 base, the J end lost 4 bases, and 10 bases lay between the germline ends. The germline CDR1 and CDR2 sequences are KGHDR and SFDVKD. The CDR3 consists of 15 residues. The CDR3 DNA reads as TGTGCCACCAGTGATTTAGGGATTCCTTACAATGAGCAGTTCTTC. Its protein product is CATSDLGIPYNEQFF.

V usage is TRBV7-2 and J usage is TRBJ2-7; D remains ambiguous. CDR1 SGHTA and CDR2 FQGNSA come from the germline V gene. The CDR3 is made up of 16 amino acids. V lost 5 bases and J lost 1, with 18 bases in between. CDR3 amino acids: CASSRPRRITSYEQYF. Written as DNA, the CDR3 is TGTGCCAGCAGCCGCCCTCGACGCATTACGTCCTACGAGCAGTACTTC.

The chain couples TRBV11-2 to TRBJ2-5, with D possibly matching TRBD1 (6 bases). This CDR3 contains 13 residues. V shed 7 bases and J shed 5 bases, with 14 bases lying between them. Germline V gene lookup returns CDR1 SGHAT and CDR2 FQNNGV. Written as DNA, the CDR3 is TGTGCCAGCACGCACAGGGTGGTTGAGACCCAGTACTTC. Its protein product is CASTHRVVETQYF.

This clone was picked up a small number of times. The chain is built from TRBV6-2 or TRBV6-3 and TRBJ1-1; no clear D. Germline V gene data show CDR1 as MNHEY and CDR2 as SVGEGT. The CDR3 has 16 amino acids. With 5 bases removed from V and 1 base from J, the gap between germline ends came to 17 bases. The CDR3 loop is CASSPSLGRGNTEAFF. CDR3 DNA: TGTGCCAGCAGTCCGTCTCTCGGACGGGGGAACACTGAAGCTTTCTTT.

This clone was counted once. The V call is TRBV5-5, the J call TRBJ1-2; D may be TRBD1 (6 bases). V lost 4 bases and J lost 4, with 17 bases in between. The CDR3 runs to 15 residues. From germline, CDR1 is SGHKS and CDR2 YYEKEE (reference sequence). The CDR3 sequence is CASSEGTLLGYGYTF. CDR3 DNA: TGTGCCAGCAGCGAGGGGACACTTCTCGGCTATGGCTACACCTTC.

The chain couples TRBV11-2 to TRBJ2-5; 7 nucleotides line up with TRBD2. Germline V lookup: CDR1 SGHAT, CDR2 FQNNGV. V shed 8 bases and J 5 bases; nucleotides not matched to a gene: 14. CDR3 length equals 15 residues. The CDR3 DNA reads as TGTGCCAGCCTGACTAGCCGGGGAAGCGAGGAGACCCAGTACTTC. It is translated as CASLTSRGSEETQYF.

The gene calls are TRBV24-1 and TRBJ1-2; 9 positions agree with TRBD1. Germline V gene data show CDR1 as KGHDR and CDR2 as SFDVKD. J gave up 8 bases and V 7 bases, and 1 base lay outside the gene matches. CDR3 size: 11 residues. The CDR3 loop reads CATRTGGGYTF. CDR3 DNA sequence: TGTGCCACCAGAACAGGGGGCGGCTACACCTTC.

The chain links TRBV6-2 or TRBV6-3 to TRBJ1-5; no definite D call. CDR1 and CDR2 from the germline V gene are MNHEY and SVGEGT. This CDR3 has 14 amino acids. V gave up 6 bases and J gave up 0 bases, with 9 bases separating them. CDR3 amino acids: CASSRSGSNQPQHF. In nucleotides, the CDR3 is TGTGCCAGCAGCCGGTCGGGTAGCAATCAGCCCCAGCATTTT.

The V call is TRBV30, the J call TRBJ1-5; a weak D match, TRBD1 (5 bases). The germline V gene has CDR1 GTSNPN and CDR2 SVGIG (reference sequence). This CDR3 comprises 15 residues. Trimming stripped 7 bases from V and 2 bases from J, with 18 bases between. This CDR3 is CASRGCLLGNQPQHF. CDR3 in DNA: TGTGCCTCACGGGGCTGCCTTTTGGGCAATCAGCCCCAGCATTTT.

V usage is TRBV28 and J usage is TRBJ2-7; no firm D call. The CDR3 contains 15 residues. Trimming cost V 6 bases and J 3 bases, with 18 bases left between them. From germline, CDR1 is MDHEN and CDR2 SYDVKM. The CDR3 DNA sequence: TGTGCCAGCAGCCCGAACGGGCCTGGTTACTACGAGCAGTACTTC. As protein: CASSPNGPGYYEQYF.

This clone was recorded a few times. The rearrangement links TRBV10-1 to TRBJ1-1; D might be TRBD1 (6 bases). The length of the CDR3 is 15 residues. V dropped 6 bases and J dropped 0 bases, with 14 bases sitting between them. Germline V lookup: CDR1 WNHNN, CDR2 SYGVQD (reference sequence). CDR3 loop: CASSYYRDMNTEAFF. CDR3 DNA sequence: TGCGCCAGCAGCTACTACCGGGACATGAACACTGAAGCTTTCTTT.

The chain links TRBV11-2 to TRBJ1-6; D is ambiguous. CDR1 SGHAT and CDR2 FQNNGV come from the germline V gene. Trimming took 8 bases from V and 8 from J, leaving 16 bases between them. This CDR3 is 14 amino acids long. CDR3 region: CASRIHPDDSPLHF. CDR3 DNA: TGTGCCAGCCGGATACACCCGGACGATTCACCCCTCCACTTT.

The chain joins TRBV6-2 or TRBV6-3 to TRBJ1-1; D is ambiguous. This CDR3 is 14 amino acids long. Germline assignment: CDR1 MNHEY and CDR2 SVGEGT. Trimming removed 0 bases from V and 5 bases from J, with 10 bases in between. DNA for the CDR3: TGTGCCAGCAGTTACTCGAGCACATCGACTGAAGCTTTCTTT. Translation gives CASSYSSTSTEAFF.

This clone was recorded only once. The chain links TRBV18 to TRBJ2-7, with 16 nucleotides matching TRBD2. The V and J ends lost 8 bases and 6 bases, in that order; junction bases with no gene match: 13. Germline-derived CDR1 and CDR2 are KGHSH and LQKENI. CDR3 length: 17 residues. In DNA, the CDR3 is TGTGCCAGCCAAGGACAGGTAGGGACTAGCGGGAGGGCCGAGCAGTACTTC. Translation gives CASQGQVGTSGRAEQYF. The full variable domain, its missing parts supplied by reference TRBV18 and TRBJ2-7, is NAGVMQNPRHLVRRRGQEARLRCSPMKGHSHVYWYRQLPEEGLKFMVYLQKENIIDESGMPKERFSAEFPKEGPSILRIQQVVRGDSAAYFCASQGQVGTSGRAEQYFGPGTRLTVT.